One T cell receptor (beta chain) is described in this entry. The antigen remains unidentified. The entry originates in a study of shared clonotypes between healthy human individuals. Naivety among CD8 cells was defined by CD45RO negativity and positive CCR7 selection, thereby excluding terminally differentiated effector memory CD45RA+ cells. General study points: Having only a few donors restricted how much genetic and exposure-history diversity was captured.

The study ran the assay at deep level. Authors' data handling: Because ImmunoSEQ provided only junction sequences with no quality scores, the filtering differed. The repertoire was sequenced with immunoSEQ multiplex PCR; TCRdb's copy has only in-frame clones and lacks some. V, J and clone size reflect that table, while D and trimming were determined from the DNA. The sample records approximately 810,000 clones, around 93% being singletons. V lost 3 bases to trimming and J lost 7 bases, with 12 bases between them. Germline CDR1 is LNHDA and CDR2 is SQIVND (reference sequence). The CDR3 sequence is 13 residues long.

The V call is TRBV19, the J call TRBJ1-1; D is unclear. Material: naive CD8+ T cells sorted from blood. The TCR originated in a man aged 30 to 45 in good health. CDR3 DNA sequence: TGTGCCAGTAGTATTGGGTTCGGAAGTGAAGCTTTCTTT. The encoded protein is CASSIGFGSEAFF.